This TCR beta chain was captured in a study of blood T cell repertoires in COVID-19. Study overall: Sites in the United States, Italy and Spain provided acute and convalescent COVID-19 samples. T cells, B-cell-depleted T cells, or PBMCs supplied cDNA or gDNA.

Original data processing: The authors estimated nucleated cell counts from reference gene primer amplification. TCRdb's copy holds only in-frame clones and misses some; the assay was immunoSEQ multiplex PCR. The DNA gave D and trimming, while V, J and clone size come from that table. This table holds a few hundred thousand clones, around nine tenths found once. V dropped 2 bases and J dropped 7; count of bases not matched to a gene: 10. CDR1 and CDR2 from the germline V gene are SGDLS and YYNGEE. This CDR3 contains 16 residues. The sample comprised peripheral blood. The TCR was taken from a woman aged 55-69 years with acute or convalescent COVID-19. The genes are TRBV9 and TRBJ1-4, with 8 bases that match TRBD1. The CDR3 DNA reads TGTGCCAGCAGCGTCGGGCAGGGGGCGCCCCGTGAAAAACTGTTTTTT. It is translated as CASSVGQGAPREKLFF.